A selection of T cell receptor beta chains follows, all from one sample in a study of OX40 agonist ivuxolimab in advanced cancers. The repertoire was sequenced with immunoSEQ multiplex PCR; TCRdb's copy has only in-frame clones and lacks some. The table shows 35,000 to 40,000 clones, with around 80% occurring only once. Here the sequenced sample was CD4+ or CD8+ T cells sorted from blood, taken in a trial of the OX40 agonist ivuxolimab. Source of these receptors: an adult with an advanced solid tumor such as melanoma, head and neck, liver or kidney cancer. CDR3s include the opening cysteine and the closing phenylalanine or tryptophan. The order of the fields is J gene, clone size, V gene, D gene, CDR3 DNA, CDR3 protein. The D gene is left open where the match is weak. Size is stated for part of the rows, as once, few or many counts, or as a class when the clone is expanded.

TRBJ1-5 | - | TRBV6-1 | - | TGTGCCAGCAAGGCAAGCAATCAGCCCCAGCATTTT | CASKASNQPQHF
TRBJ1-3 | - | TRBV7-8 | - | TGTGCCAGCAGCTTTGATTCGATTGGAAACACCATATATTTT | CASSFDSIGNTIYF
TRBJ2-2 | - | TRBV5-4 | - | TGTGCCAGCAGCTTTCGGATGACAGGTTCGGGCGGGGAGCTGTTTTTT | CASSFRMTGSGGELFF
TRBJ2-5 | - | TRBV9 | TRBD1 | TGTGCCAGCAGCGTGAATACAGGGGGCGCGGAGACCCAGTACTTC | CASSVNTGGAETQYF
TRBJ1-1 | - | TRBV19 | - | TGTGCCAGTAGTTACAGGGAGCTTCTGAACACTGAAGCTTTCTTT | CASSYRELLNTEAFF
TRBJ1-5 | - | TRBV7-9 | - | TGTGCCAGCAGTTTACACGGGGCCCTCAATCAGCCCCAGCATTTT | CASSLHGALNQPQHF
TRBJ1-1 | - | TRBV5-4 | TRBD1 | TGTGCCAGCAGCCCTCGACAGGGGAAGAACACTGAAGCTTTCTTT | CASSPRQGKNTEAFF
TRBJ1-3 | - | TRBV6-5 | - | TGTGCCAGCAGTTACGAGAAGAGCTCTGGAGACACCATATATTTT | CASSYEKSSGDTIYF
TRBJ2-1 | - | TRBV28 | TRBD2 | TGTGCCAGCAGTGACCTGGGGACTAGCGGTTACAATGAGCAGTTCTTC | CASSDLGTSGYNEQFF
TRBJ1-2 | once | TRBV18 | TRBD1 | TGTGCCAGCTCACCTGGACAGGGGGCTGGGGGCTACACCTTC | CASSPGQGAGGYTF
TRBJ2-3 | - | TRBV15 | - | TGTGCCACCAGCAGAGGCAGGGTTGGGGATACGCAGTATTTT | CATSRGRVGDTQYF
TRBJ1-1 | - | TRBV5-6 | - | TGTGCCAGCAGCTTGACGATAGGGGAAAGGTACACTGAAGCTTTCTTT | CASSLTIGERYTEAFF
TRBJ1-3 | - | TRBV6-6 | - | TGTGCCAGTTCTAGGGGGGGTAGCTCTGGAAACACCATATATTTT | CASSRGGSSGNTIYF
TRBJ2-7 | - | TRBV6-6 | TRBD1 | TGTGCCAGCAGTGTCAACAGGGGGTTTTACGAGCAGTACTTC | CASSVNRGFYEQYF
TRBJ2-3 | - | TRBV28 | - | TGTGCCAGCAGTTTTACGCCGAGCACAGATACGCAGTATTTT | CASSFTPSTDTQYF
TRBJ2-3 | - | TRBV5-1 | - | TGCGCCAGCAGCACCGGGACTAGCACAGATACGCAGTATTTT | CASSTGTSTDTQYF
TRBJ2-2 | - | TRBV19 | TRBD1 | TGTGCCAGTAGAACGACAGGGGAGACCGGGGAGCTGTTTTTT | CASRTTGETGELFF
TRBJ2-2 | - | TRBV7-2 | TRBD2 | TGTGCCAGCAGCACCTTAGCGGGAAACACCGGGGAGCTGTTTTTT | CASSTLAGNTGELFF
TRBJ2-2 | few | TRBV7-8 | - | TGTGCCAGCAGCTTAGTGGGAGGTAGCGGCACCGGGGAGCTGTTTTTT | CASSLVGGSGTGELFF
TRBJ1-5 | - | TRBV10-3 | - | TGTGCCACCCGACAGGACAGTGGCAATCAGCCCCAGCATTTT | CATRQDSGNQPQHF
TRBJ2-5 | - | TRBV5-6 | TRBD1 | TGTGCCAGCAGTTCAACCCTAGGGGGACAGGGAAAAGGAGAGACCCAGTACTTC | CASSSTLGGQGKGETQYF
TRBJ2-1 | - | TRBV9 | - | TGTGCCAGCAGCGTTATTGGGACTCCGAGCTCCTACAATGAGCAGTTCTTC | CASSVIGTPSSYNEQFF
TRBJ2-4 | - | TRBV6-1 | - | TGTGCCAGCTGGGTGGGGGCCTCCAAAAACATTCAGTACTTC | CASWVGASKNIQYF
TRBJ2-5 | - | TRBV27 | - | TGTGCCAGCAGTTTCCTTTGGGGGGTACAGGCAGCGCCGGAGACCCTGTACTTC | CASSFLWGVQAAPETLYF
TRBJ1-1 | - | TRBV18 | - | TGTGCCAGCTCACCGACGCAGCGGACTGAAGCTTTCTTT | CASSPTQRTEAFF
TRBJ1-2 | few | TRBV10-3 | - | TGTGCCATCAGAGAGGGGGGGTCTAACTATGGCTACACCTTC | CAIREGGSNYGYTF
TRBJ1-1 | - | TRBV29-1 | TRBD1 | TGCAGCGCTGATCCGACAGGGAGCGGCACTGAAGCTTTCTTT | CSADPTGSGTEAFF
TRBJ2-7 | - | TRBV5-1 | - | TGCGCCAGCTCCACCCGGGGTGGGCCCTACGAGCAGTACTTC | CASSTRGGPYEQYF
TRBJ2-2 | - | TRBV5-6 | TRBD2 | TGTGCCAGCAGCTTGGGCGGGAGCTTTACCGGGGAGCTGTTTTTT | CASSLGGSFTGELFF
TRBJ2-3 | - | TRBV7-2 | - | TGTGCCAGCAGCTTAGGGGGGAGTCATACGCAGTATTTT | CASSLGGSHTQYF
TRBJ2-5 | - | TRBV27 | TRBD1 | TGTGCCAGCGTTAGGGACAGGGGCAAAGAGACCCAGTACTTC | CASVRDRGKETQYF
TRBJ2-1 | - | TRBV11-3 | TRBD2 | TGTGCCAGCAGCTTTCTATCGGGGGGCTCCTACAATGAGCAGTTCTTC | CASSFLSGGSYNEQFF
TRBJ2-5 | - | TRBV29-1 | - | TGCAGCGACCGGACGGAACAACAAGAGACCCAGTACTTC | CSDRTEQQETQYF
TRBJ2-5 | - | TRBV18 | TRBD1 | TGTGCCAGCTCATCGGACAGGGTCCAGACCCAGTACTTC | CASSSDRVQTQYF
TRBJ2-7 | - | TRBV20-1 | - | TGCAGTGCTAGACGGGTATACGAGCAGTACTTC | CSARRVYEQYF
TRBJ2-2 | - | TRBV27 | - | TGTGCCAGCAGTTCATACGGGGCCACCGGGGAGCTGTTTTTT | CASSSYGATGELFF
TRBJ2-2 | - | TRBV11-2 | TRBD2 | TGTGCCAGCAGCTTAGATCTCCCAGCGGGAGGCGCCGGGGAGCTGTTTTTT | CASSLDLPAGGAGELFF
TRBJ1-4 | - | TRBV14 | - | TGTGCCAGCAGCCCCAGGAGCGGGGGAAAACTGTTTTTT | CASSPRSGGKLFF
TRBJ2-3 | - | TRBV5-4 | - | TGTGCCAGCAGCCGGTGGGCAACCGGGAGCACAGATACGCAGTATTTT | CASSRWATGSTDTQYF
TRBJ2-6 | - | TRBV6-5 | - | TGTGCCAGCAGTTACGAGAAAAGAGCGGCCAACGTCCTGACTTTC | CASSYEKRAANVLTF
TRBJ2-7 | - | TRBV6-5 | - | TGTGCCAGCAGTTCTCCCTCGGTGTACTTC | CASSSPSVYF
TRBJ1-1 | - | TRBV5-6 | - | TGTGCCAGCACCGTTGTGAGGACGAACACTGAAGCTTTCTTT | CASTVVRTNTEAFF
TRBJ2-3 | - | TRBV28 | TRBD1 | TGTGCCAGCAGTTCGGGCGCCGGGACAGGGTTCGCAGATACGCAGTATTTT | CASSSGAGTGFADTQYF
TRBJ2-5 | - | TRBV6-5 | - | TGTGCCAGCAGTACAACTCAAGAGACCCAGTACTTC | CASSTTQETQYF
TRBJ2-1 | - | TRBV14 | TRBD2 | TGTGCCAGCAGCCGAGCGGTACATGGGACTAGCGGGAGGGGCTCCTACAATGAGCAGTTCTTC | CASSRAVHGTSGRGSYNEQFF
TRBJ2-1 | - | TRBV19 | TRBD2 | TGTGCCAGTAGTATGTTACTAGCGAGTGATTATGAGCAGTTCTTC | CASSMLLASDYEQFF
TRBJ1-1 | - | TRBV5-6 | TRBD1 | TGTGCCAGCAGTTTGGGACAGGGGATGAACACTGAAGCTTTCTTT | CASSLGQGMNTEAFF
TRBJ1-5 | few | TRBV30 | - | TGTGCCTGGAGTCTGGGATTAGCGGGGAATCAGCCCCAGCATTTT | CAWSLGLAGNQPQHF
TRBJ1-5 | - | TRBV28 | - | TGTGCCAGCAGTAAGGAGGCCGCCCCTAGCAATCAGCCCCAGCATTTT | CASSKEAAPSNQPQHF
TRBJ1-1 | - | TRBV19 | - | TGTGCCAGTAGTATAGCGGGGCAGTCGAACACTGAAGCTTTCTTT | CASSIAGQSNTEAFF
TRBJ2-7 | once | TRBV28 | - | TGTGCCAGCAACGGGGCAGCTTCGGTGGTACGGGAGCAGTACTTC | CASNGAASVVREQYF
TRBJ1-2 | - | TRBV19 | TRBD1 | TGTGCCAGTTTTCGACAGGGGGCTCTGGGGATCTATGGCTACACCTTC | CASFRQGALGIYGYTF
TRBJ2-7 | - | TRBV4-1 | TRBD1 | TGCGCCAGCAGCAAAGATCCGGGACAGGGAGCCTACGAGCAGTACTTC | CASSKDPGQGAYEQYF